The 8 T cell receptor beta chains in this list originate from one sample, sequenced in a study of T cells in Graves' hyperthyroidism and ophthalmopathy. The CDR3 regions of TCR beta were amplified from RNA transcripts. RT-PCR in the first round (using the HTBI primer set) targeted the TCR CDR3. MiXCR, applied by TCRdb to the multiplex PCR reads, yields one record per CDR3 protein. The data show about 610,000 distinct CDR3 sequences, more than 15% seen once. Material for sequencing was blood. These receptor sequences come from a woman in her 40s with Graves' ophthalmopathy.

The chain links TRBV15 to TRBJ2-1, with D hard to call. The V end was cut by 2 bases, the J end by 5 bases, with 10 bases between. The CDR3 contains 14 residues. Germline CDR1 reads LNHNV; CDR2 reads YYDKDF (reference sequence). The CDR3 nucleotides read TGTGCCACCAGCAGACGACCCTTCGACAATGAGCAGTTCTTC. This encodes CATSRRPFDNEQFF. Filled out from reference TRBV15 and TRBJ2-1, the complete variable domain reads DAMVIQNPRYQVTQFGKPVTLSCSQTLNHNVMYWYQQKSSQAPKLLFHYYDKDFNNEADTPDNFQSRRPNTSFCFLDIRSPGLGDTAMYLCATSRRPFDNEQFFGPGTRLTVL.

V and J are TRBV24-1 and TRBJ2-3; D gene uncertain. Germline CDR1 KGHDR, CDR2 SFDVKD. Between the trimmed V and J ends, which lost 3 bases and 4 bases, there was a span of 13 bases. This CDR3 is built from 15 residues. The CDR3 sequence: CATSDPGWAADTQYF. The CDR3 DNA reads as TGTGCCACCAGTGATCCGGGCTGGGCGGCAGATACGCAGTATTTT.

This clonotype was seen at least ten times. This chain links TRBV12-3 or TRBV12-4 with TRBJ2-5; D remains unclear. The CDR3 sequence is 14 residues long. The V and J ends lost 1 base and 0 bases respectively, with 6 bases between them. CDR3 nucleotide sequence: TGTGCCAGCAGTTTAGTTATAGACCAAGAGACCCAGTACTTC. It yields the protein CASSLVIDQETQYF.

This clonotype occurred a few times. J is TRBJ2-1 and V is TRBV7-9; 10 nucleotides line up with TRBD2. V trimming: 5 bases; J trimming: 7 bases; junction bases outside the gene matches: 8. Germline-derived CDR1 and CDR2 are SEHNR and FQNEAQ (reference sequence). CDR3 length: 15 amino acids. The DNA for the CDR3 is TGTGCCAGCAGCGCTAGCGGGAGAGAGCGAAATGAGCAGTTCTTC. Residues: CASSASGRERNEQFF. The whole variable domain, remainder taken from reference TRBV7-9 and TRBJ2-1, is DTGVSQNPRHKITKRGQNVTFRCDPISEHNRLYWYRQTLGQGPEFLTYFQNEAQLEKSRLLSDRFSAERPKGSFSTLEIQRTEQGDSAMYLCASSASGRERNEQFFGPGTRLTVL.

This clonotype was seen at least ten times. V usage is TRBV28 and J usage is TRBJ2-7; TRBD1 aligns across 9 bases. CDR1 is MDHEN, CDR2 SYDVKM, per germline. Unmatched junction bases numbered 10, after V lost 6 bases and J lost 4 bases. The CDR3 extends over 15 amino acids. DNA for the CDR3: TGTGCCAGCAGGGATTCGGGACAGGGAAGATACGAGCAGTACTTC. It specifies CASRDSGQGRYEQYF.

This clonotype was seen just once. The chain recombines TRBV27 with TRBJ2-5; D possibly uses TRBD1 or TRBD2 (6 bases each). V gave up 6 bases and J gave up 7 bases, with 24 bases separating them. The CDR3 sequence is 16 residues long. Germline V gene lookup returns CDR1 MNHEY and CDR2 SMNVEV (reference sequence). This CDR3 reads CASRGGGTSRRLTQYF. CDR3 DNA sequence: TGTGCCAGCAGGGGGGGCGGGACATCCCGCCGTCTGACCCAGTACTTC.

The V and J genes are TRBV6-1 and TRBJ2-4; D is unresolved. Germline CDR1 MNHNS, CDR2 SASEGT. V was clipped by 10 bases and J by 8 bases, with 18 bases between them. The CDR3 is 13 amino acids. The chain's CDR3 is CAIQTAATDIQYF. In DNA form, the CDR3 reads TGTGCCATACAGACGGCTGCGACGGACATTCAGTACTTC.

The count of this clonotype is one. A read error is possible here, since a much larger clone lies one base away. The chain couples TRBV20-1 to TRBJ2-5; 7 bases are a match to TRBD2. The CDR3 contains 13 residues. The V gene's germline CDR1 is DFQATT and CDR2 SNEGSKA (reference sequence). V trimming: 1 base; J trimming: 5 bases; junction bases outside the gene matches: 4. Written as DNA, the CDR3 is TGCAGTGCTAGAGGGGAGGGATGGGAGACCCAGTACTTC. This gives the protein CSARGEGWETQYF.